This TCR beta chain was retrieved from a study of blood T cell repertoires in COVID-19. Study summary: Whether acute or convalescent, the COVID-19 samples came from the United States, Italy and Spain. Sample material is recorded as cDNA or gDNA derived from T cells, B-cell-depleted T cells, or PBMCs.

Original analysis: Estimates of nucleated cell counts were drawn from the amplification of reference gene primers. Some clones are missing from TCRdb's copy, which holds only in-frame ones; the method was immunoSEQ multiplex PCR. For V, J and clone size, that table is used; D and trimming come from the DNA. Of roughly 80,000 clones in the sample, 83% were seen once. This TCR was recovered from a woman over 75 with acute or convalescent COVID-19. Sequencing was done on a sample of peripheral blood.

The CDR3 nucleotides are TGCGCCAGCAGCGGCGGGACTCTGGAGACCCAGTACTTC. Translated, it gives CASSGGTLETQYF. This chain connects TRBV5-1 to TRBJ2-5, with D possibly TRBD2 on 6 matching bases. This CDR3 has 13 amino acids. Trimming took off 4 bases at V and 5 bases at J, with 12 bases between the two ends. In germline, CDR1 is SGHRS, CDR2 YFSETQ.